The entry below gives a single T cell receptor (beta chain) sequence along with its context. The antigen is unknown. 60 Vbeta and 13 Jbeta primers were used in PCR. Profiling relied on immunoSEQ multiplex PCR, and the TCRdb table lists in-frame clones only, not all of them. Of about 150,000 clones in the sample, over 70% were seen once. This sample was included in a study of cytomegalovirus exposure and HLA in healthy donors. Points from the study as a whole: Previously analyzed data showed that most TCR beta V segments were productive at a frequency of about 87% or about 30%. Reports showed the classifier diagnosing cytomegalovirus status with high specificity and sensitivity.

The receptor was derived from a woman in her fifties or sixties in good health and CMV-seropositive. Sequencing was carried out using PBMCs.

The CDR3 sequence: CASSSVGGEAFF. CDR3 bases: TGTGCCAGCAGCTCGGTAGGGGGTGAAGCTTTCTTT. The chain uses TRBV6-6 and TRBJ1-1; perhaps TRBD1 as D (6 bases). V lost 6 bases and J lost 7, with 12 bases in between. Germline CDR1 is MNHNY and CDR2 is SVGAGI (reference sequence). The CDR3 is 12 residues long.